This T cell receptor (beta chain) was captured by sequencing in a study of OX40 agonist ivuxolimab in advanced cancers. Study information: Dose-escalation subjects each had hepatocellular carcinoma, melanoma, renal cell or head and neck cancer. Study-wide points: Researchers report that CD8+ T cells had, on average, more expanded clones than CD4+.

The V gene's germline CDR1 is MNHNS and CDR2 SASEGT. This CDR3 contains 13 residues. V shed 7 bases and J 4 bases; nucleotides not matched to a gene: 3. Measured with immunoSEQ multiplex PCR; TCRdb has only the in-frame clones, and not every one. In the table there are 55,000 to 65,000 clones, 90% of which are singletons. As to this clone: The antigen is unknown.

This specimen consisted of CD4+ or CD8+ T cells sorted from blood, obtained in a trial of the OX40 agonist ivuxolimab. This clonotype was sampled from an adult with an advanced solid tumor such as melanoma, head and neck, liver or kidney cancer. V is TRBV6-1 and J is TRBJ2-5; the match to TRBD2 covers 10 bases. In nucleotides, the CDR3 is TGTGCCAGCATCAGCGGGGGGGCAGAGACCCAGTACTTC. Protein sequence: CASISGGAETQYF.